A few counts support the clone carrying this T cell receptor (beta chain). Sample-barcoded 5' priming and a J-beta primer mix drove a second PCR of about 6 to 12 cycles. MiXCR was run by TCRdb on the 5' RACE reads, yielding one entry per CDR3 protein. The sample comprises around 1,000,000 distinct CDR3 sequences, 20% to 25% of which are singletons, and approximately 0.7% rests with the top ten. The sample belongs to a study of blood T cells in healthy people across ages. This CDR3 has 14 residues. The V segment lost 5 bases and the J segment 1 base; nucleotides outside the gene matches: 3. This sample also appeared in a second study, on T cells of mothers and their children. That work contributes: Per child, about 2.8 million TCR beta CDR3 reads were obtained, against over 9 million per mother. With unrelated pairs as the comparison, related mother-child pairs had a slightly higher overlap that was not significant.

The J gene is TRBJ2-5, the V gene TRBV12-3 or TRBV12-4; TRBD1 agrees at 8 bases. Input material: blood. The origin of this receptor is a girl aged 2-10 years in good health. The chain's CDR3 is CASSEGQVQETQYF. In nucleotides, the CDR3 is TGTGCCAGCAGTGAGGGACAGGTCCAAGAGACCCAGTACTTC.